The 21 T cell receptor beta chains given below trace back to one sample, sequenced in a study of identical twins. TCRdb re-called the 5' RACE reads with MiXCR, one entry per CDR3 protein. The repertoire holds hundreds of thousands of distinct CDR3 sequences, with approximately 18% as singletons. The data also belong to a second study, concerning T cells expressing NK-cell markers.

Material for sequencing was PBMCs. Receptor source: a woman younger than 35 in good health.

This clonotype appeared many times. The V and J genes are TRBV29-1 and TRBJ1-1; no clear D. V lost 4 bases and J lost 11, with 17 bases in between. From germline, CDR1 is SQVTM and CDR2 ANQGSEA. This CDR3 region has 12 residues. CDR3 sequence: CSVVRREEAAFF. The CDR3 DNA reads TGCAGCGTTGTCAGGAGGGAGGAAGCTGCTTTCTTT. The full variable domain, completed using reference TRBV29-1 and TRBJ1-1, is SAVISQKPSRDICQRGTSLTIQCQVDSQVTMMFWYRQQPGQSLTLIATANQGSEATYESGFVIDKFPISRPNLTFSTLTVSNMSPEDSSIYLCSVVRREEAAFFGQGTRLTVV.

The chain combines TRBV7-9 with TRBJ2-7; no definite D call. This CDR3 is built from 13 residues. V was trimmed by 5 bases and J by 3 bases, leaving 11 bases between them. In germline, CDR1 is SEHNR, CDR2 FQNEAQ (reference sequence). The CDR3 sequence is CASSHLYSYEQYF. The CDR3 DNA reads TGTGCCAGCAGCCACCTATACAGCTACGAGCAGTACTTC.

This chain uses TRBV10-3 with TRBJ1-2; D is perhaps TRBD1 (6 bases). V lost 6 bases to trimming and J lost 4 bases, with 12 bases between them. Looked up from germline, CDR1 is ENHRY and CDR2 is SYGVKD. CDR3 length: 13 residues. CDR3 region: CAISPTGSYGYTF. CDR3 sequence (DNA): TGTGCCATCAGCCCGACAGGCAGCTATGGCTACACCTTC.

The chain carries TRBV15 and TRBJ2-6; no clear D gene. From germline, CDR1 is LNHNV and CDR2 YYDKDF (reference sequence). The length of the CDR3 is 16 residues. V gave up 0 bases and J gave up 0 bases, with 6 bases separating them. The CDR3 region has the DNA TGTGCCACCAGCAGAGACAGAACCTCTGGGGCCAACGTCCTGACTTTC. Its protein is CATSRDRTSGANVLTF.

This clonotype was observed at least ten times. The J gene is TRBJ2-7, the V gene TRBV4-3, with TRBD2 matching over 8 bases. CDR3 length equals 15 residues. Germline V CDR1 and CDR2: LGHNA, YSLEER. The V segment lost 0 bases and the J segment 6 bases; nucleotides outside the gene matches: 7. CDR3 sequence reads: CASSQENGLALEQYF. The DNA for the CDR3 is TGCGCCAGCAGCCAAGAAAATGGACTAGCTCTCGAGCAGTACTTC.

This clonotype was detected a few times. The V call is TRBV20-1, the J call TRBJ1-2; D remains ambiguous. V lost 4 bases to trimming and J lost 13 bases, with 13 bases between them. Germline V gene data show CDR1 as DFQATT and CDR2 as SNEGSKA (reference sequence). The CDR3 runs to 10 residues. This CDR3 reads CSAMAYLVTF. CDR3 DNA sequence: TGCAGTGCTATGGCTTACCTAGTCACCTTC.

The chain recombines TRBV14 with TRBJ1-4, with D hard to call. Germline V gene data show CDR1 as SGHDN and CDR2 as FVKESK. The CDR3 has 15 residues. V was cut by 1 base and J by 4 bases, with 10 bases left in between. CDR3 in DNA: TGTGCCAGCAGCCAAGTGGGAGGACGTAATGAAAAACTGTTTTTT. The encoded protein is CASSQVGGRNEKLFF.

This clonotype was detected only a few times. The chain employs TRBV7-9 and TRBJ2-1; the D is unclear. This CDR3 is built from 14 residues. Deletions cut 3 bases from V and 4 bases from J, with 10 bases between. Germline V gene data show CDR1 as SEHNR and CDR2 as FQNEAQ (reference sequence). CDR3 amino acids: CASSLIAGYNEQFF. The CDR3 nucleotides are TGTGCCAGCAGCTTGATTGCAGGATACAATGAGCAGTTCTTC.

A few counts support this clonotype. This chain joins TRBV19 and TRBJ2-7; 8 bases agree with TRBD1. The CDR3 runs to 14 residues. Per germline, CDR1 LNHDA and CDR2 SQIVND (reference sequence). The V and J ends lost 6 bases and 5 bases, in that order; junction bases with no gene match: 9. The CDR3 DNA reads as TGTGCCAGTAGGTCGGACAGGGTGAGGGACGAGCAGTACTTC. As protein: CASRSDRVRDEQYF.

This chain uses TRBV5-1 with TRBJ2-1; no clear D gene. This CDR3 has 17 amino acids. V was cut by 3 bases and J by 4 bases, with 20 bases left in between. Germline V gene lookup returns CDR1 SGHRS and CDR2 YFSETQ. As DNA, the CDR3 is TGCGCCAGCAGCTCCCGACTGTGGGCCTCTATGTACAATGAGCAGTTCTTC. This translates into CASSSRLWASMYNEQFF.

This chain connects TRBV20-1 to TRBJ2-1, with D unclear. Germline CDR1 reads DFQATT; CDR2 reads SNEGSKA (reference sequence). V dropped 0 bases and J dropped 0 bases, with 9 bases sitting between them. The CDR3 has 15 residues. The CDR3 reads CSARDWADSYNEQFF. Written as DNA, the CDR3 is TGCAGTGCTAGAGATTGGGCGGACTCCTACAATGAGCAGTTCTTC.

The table lists this clonotype with a few counts. V is TRBV6-5 and J is TRBJ2-1, with D uncertain. The germline V gene encodes CDR1 MNHEY and CDR2 SVGAGI. The length of the CDR3 is 13 residues. Between the trimmed V and J ends, which lost 0 bases and 7 bases, there was a span of 7 bases. CDR3 in amino acids: CASSYSPVNEQFF. In DNA, the CDR3 is TGTGCCAGCAGTTACTCGCCGGTAAATGAGCAGTTCTTC.

The rearrangement links TRBV29-1 to TRBJ2-1; 15 bases line up with TRBD2. Per germline, CDR1 SQVTM and CDR2 ANQGSEA. The CDR3 spans 19 residues. After removal of 6 bases from V and 3 bases from J, the junction contained 15 bases not matched to a gene. The CDR3 nucleotides read TGCAGCGTCCGTTGGCGGGCGGGACTAGCGGGGGGAAACTACAATGAGCAGTTCTTC. Its protein is CSVRWRAGLAGGNYNEQFF.

V is TRBV5-5 and J is TRBJ2-3; the match to TRBD2 covers 10 bases. With 3 bases clipped from V and 6 bases from J, the junction kept 13 bases outside the gene matches. In germline, CDR1 is SGHKS, CDR2 YYEKEE (reference sequence). The CDR3 is made up of 17 amino acids. CDR3 in amino acids: CASSWTRAAGGIDTQYF. In DNA form, the CDR3 reads TGTGCCAGCAGCTGGACCCGCGCAGCGGGAGGGATCGATACGCAGTATTTT.

V is TRBV27 and J is TRBJ2-3, with a possible D match to TRBD2 (5 bases). The CDR3 is 16 amino acids. Germline CDR1 reads MNHEY; CDR2 reads SMNVEV (reference sequence). V was cut by 5 bases and J by 1 base, with 16 bases left in between. This CDR3 reads CASSKVAKVGTDTQYF. The CDR3 nucleotides read TGTGCCAGCAGTAAGGTAGCGAAAGTTGGCACAGATACGCAGTATTTT.

The rearrangement joins TRBV6-5 to TRBJ2-5; D ambiguous. CDR3 length: 18 residues. Germline lookup yields CDR1 MNHEY and CDR2 SVGAGI. Deletions cut 0 bases from V and 5 bases from J, with 22 bases between. The CDR3 coding sequence is TGTGCCAGCAGTTACTCGTTCCCCGATCTTGGACCGTCGGAGACCCAGTACTTC. It encodes CASSYSFPDLGPSETQYF.

This clonotype was counted between two and nine times. The CDR3 nucleotides read TGTGCCAGCAACCCCGAGGGGCCCGGGGAGCTGTTTTTT. Protein: CASNPEGPGELFF. The rearrangement links TRBV6-6 to TRBJ2-2; possibly TRBD1 or TRBD2 for D (5 bases each). V was cut by 7 bases and J by 6 bases, with 12 bases left in between. This CDR3 is built from 13 residues. Germline V gene sequence: CDR1 MNHNY, CDR2 SVGAGI (reference sequence).

The chain recombines TRBV20-1 with TRBJ2-7; tentative D call: TRBD1 (5 bases). The germline CDR1 and CDR2 sequences are DFQATT and SNEGSKA (reference sequence). The V gene lost 5 bases and the J gene lost 7 bases, with 12 bases spanning the gap. This CDR3 comprises 11 residues. Here the CDR3 DNA reads TGCAGTGCTGGGCCAAAGGGGGAGCAGTACTTC. Its protein product is CSAGPKGEQYF.

This clonotype was seen repeatedly, ten times or more. The chain uses TRBV10-3 and TRBJ1-1; D ambiguous. V was trimmed by 6 bases and J by 1 base, leaving 3 bases between them. Germline CDR1 is ENHRY and CDR2 is SYGVKD. The CDR3 sequence is 11 residues long. In nucleotides, the CDR3 is TGTGCCATCAGGAAGAACACTGAAGCTTTCTTT. It encodes CAIRKNTEAFF.

This chain connects TRBV5-1 to TRBJ2-7, with 9 bases that match TRBD2. This CDR3 spans 15 amino acids. Germline V gives CDR1 SGHRS, CDR2 YFSETQ. V was clipped by 0 bases and J by 5 bases; unmatched bases: 6. The CDR3, as DNA: TGCGCCAGCAGCTTGGGGTTAGCGGGAGCCGACGAGCAGTACTTC. Amino acids: CASSLGLAGADEQYF.

The chain employs TRBV20-1 and TRBJ2-6; no firm D call. Trimming left V 2 bases short and J 4 bases short, with 12 bases between. The V gene's germline CDR1 is DFQATT and CDR2 SNEGSKA (reference sequence). CDR3 length: 15 residues. The CDR3 reads CSARPSGSGANVLTF. CDR3 nucleotides: TGCAGTGCTAGACCATCCGGGTCCGGGGCCAACGTCCTGACTTTC.